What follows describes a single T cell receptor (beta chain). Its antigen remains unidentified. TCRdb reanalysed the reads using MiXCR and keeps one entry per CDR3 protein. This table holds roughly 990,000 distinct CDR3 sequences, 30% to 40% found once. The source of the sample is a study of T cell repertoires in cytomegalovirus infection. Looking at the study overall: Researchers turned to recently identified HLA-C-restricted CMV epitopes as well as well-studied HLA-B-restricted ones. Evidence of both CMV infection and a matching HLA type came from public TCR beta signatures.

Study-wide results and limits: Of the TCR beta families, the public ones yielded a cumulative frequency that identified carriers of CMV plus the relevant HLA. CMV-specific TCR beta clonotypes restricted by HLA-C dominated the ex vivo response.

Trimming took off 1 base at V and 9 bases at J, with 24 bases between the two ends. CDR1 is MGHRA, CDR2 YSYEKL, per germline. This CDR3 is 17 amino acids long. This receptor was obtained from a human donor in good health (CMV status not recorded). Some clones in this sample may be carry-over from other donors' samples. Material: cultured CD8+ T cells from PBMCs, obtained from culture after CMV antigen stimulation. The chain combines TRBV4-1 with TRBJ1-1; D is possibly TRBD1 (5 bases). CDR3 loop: CASSQVTFLGRGAKAFF. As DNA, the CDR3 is TGCGCCAGCAGCCAAGTCACTTTTCTAGGGCGAGGGGCTAAAGCTTTCTTT.